Listed below are T cell receptor beta chains from one sample, sequenced in a study of beta chain features in type 1 diabetes. Only in-frame clones appear in the TCRdb table, and some are missing; sequencing was by immunoSEQ multiplex PCR. Of around 99,000 clones listed, roughly 40% are singletons. Input material: stem cell memory CD4+ T cells from blood. The receptor source for this set is a young woman in good health. The CDR3 runs from the conserved cysteine through the conserved F or W. Fields, in order: clone size, CDR3 length, V gene, D gene, J gene, CDR3 protein, CDR3 DNA. A D gene is named only where the DNA matches it firmly. Some rows have no size entry. The others give once, few or many, or a class for an expanded clone.

clone size: NA; CDR3 length: 15; V gene: TRBV7-2; D gene: TRBD1; J gene: TRBJ2-7; CDR3 protein: CASSLAGQETYEQYF; CDR3 DNA: TGTGCCAGCAGCTTAGCGGGACAGGAAACCTACGAGCAGTACTTC
clone size: few; CDR3 length: 12; V gene: TRBV18; D gene: NA; J gene: TRBJ1-1; CDR3 protein: CASSQVNTEAFF; CDR3 DNA: TGTGCCAGCTCCCAGGTCAACACTGAAGCTTTCTTT
clone size: NA; CDR3 length: 11; V gene: TRBV7-9; D gene: NA; J gene: TRBJ2-7; CDR3 protein: CASSFPGEQYF; CDR3 DNA: TGTGCCAGCAGCTTCCCGGGCGAGCAGTACTTC
clone size: NA; CDR3 length: 15; V gene: TRBV2; D gene: TRBD1; J gene: TRBJ2-1; CDR3 protein: CASRREGAVAPEQFF; CDR3 DNA: TGTGCCAGCAGGCGAGAGGGGGCCGTCGCCCCTGAGCAGTTCTTC
clone size: NA; CDR3 length: 15; V gene: TRBV30; D gene: NA; J gene: TRBJ2-3; CDR3 protein: CAWSVKGWATDTQYF; CDR3 DNA: TGTGCCTGGAGTGTCAAGGGGTGGGCAACAGATACGCAGTATTTT
clone size: NA; CDR3 length: 13; V gene: TRBV4-3; D gene: NA; J gene: TRBJ2-7; CDR3 protein: CASSQEVVGEQYF; CDR3 DNA: TGCGCCAGCAGCCAAGAAGTCGTCGGCGAGCAGTACTTC
clone size: NA; CDR3 length: 12; V gene: TRBV30; D gene: NA; J gene: TRBJ2-3; CDR3 protein: CAWGRRTDTQYF; CDR3 DNA: TGTGCCTGGGGGAGGCGCACAGATACGCAGTATTTT
clone size: NA; CDR3 length: 13; V gene: TRBV5-1; D gene: NA; J gene: TRBJ1-5; CDR3 protein: CASSLAPNQPQHF; CDR3 DNA: TGCGCCAGCAGCTTGGCCCCTAATCAGCCCCAGCATTTT
clone size: NA; CDR3 length: 13; V gene: TRBV29-1; D gene: NA; J gene: TRBJ1-4; CDR3 protein: CSVVAGSNEKLFF; CDR3 DNA: TGCAGCGTGGTGGCAGGGTCTAATGAAAAACTGTTTTTT
clone size: NA; CDR3 length: 15; V gene: TRBV5-1; D gene: NA; J gene: TRBJ1-5; CDR3 protein: CASSLAGLSNQPQHF; CDR3 DNA: TGCGCCAGCAGCTTGGCCGGTTTAAGCAATCAGCCCCAGCATTTT
clone size: few; CDR3 length: 15; V gene: TRBV5-1; D gene: NA; J gene: TRBJ1-5; CDR3 protein: CASSWGDAKNQPQHF; CDR3 DNA: TGCGCCAGCAGCTGGGGAGACGCGAAAAATCAGCCCCAGCATTTT
clone size: few; CDR3 length: 13; V gene: TRBV10-3; D gene: NA; J gene: TRBJ1-4; CDR3 protein: CAISDRIGEKLFF; CDR3 DNA: TGTGCCATCAGCGACAGGATCGGTGAAAAACTGTTTTTT
clone size: few; CDR3 length: 14; V gene: TRBV7-9; D gene: TRBD1; J gene: TRBJ2-6; CDR3 protein: CASSLGDRGTVLTF; CDR3 DNA: TGTGCCAGCAGCTTGGGGGACAGGGGGACCGTCCTGACTTTC
clone size: NA; CDR3 length: 15; V gene: TRBV12-2; D gene: NA; J gene: TRBJ1-5; CDR3 protein: CASRLDGQDNQPQHF; CDR3 DNA: TGTGCAAGTCGCTTAGATGGACAGGATAATCAGCCCCAGCATTTT
clone size: few; CDR3 length: 16; V gene: TRBV7-3; D gene: TRBD2; J gene: TRBJ2-1; CDR3 protein: CASSSRTSGVGNEQFF; CDR3 DNA: TGTGCCAGCAGCTCCAGGACTAGCGGGGTGGGCAATGAGCAGTTCTTC
clone size: NA; CDR3 length: 16; V gene: TRBV4-3; D gene: TRBD1; J gene: TRBJ2-7; CDR3 protein: CASSQDTSRGLNEQYF; CDR3 DNA: TGCGCCAGCAGCCAAGATACCTCCAGGGGGCTTAACGAGCAGTACTTC
clone size: NA; CDR3 length: 18; V gene: TRBV4-1; D gene: NA; J gene: TRBJ2-1; CDR3 protein: CASSQAPLRGEGVNEQFF; CDR3 DNA: TGCGCCAGCAGCCAAGCCCCTCTCCGGGGGGAGGGGGTCAATGAGCAGTTCTTC
clone size: NA; CDR3 length: 13; V gene: TRBV10-3; D gene: NA; J gene: TRBJ2-5; CDR3 protein: CAISGVIQETQYF; CDR3 DNA: TGTGCCATCAGTGGAGTCATCCAAGAGACCCAGTACTTC
clone size: NA; CDR3 length: 13; V gene: TRBV6-5; D gene: NA; J gene: TRBJ2-2; CDR3 protein: CASSRGYTGELFF; CDR3 DNA: TGTGCCAGCAGCCGGGGTTACACCGGGGAGCTGTTTTTT
clone size: NA; CDR3 length: 15; V gene: TRBV5-4; D gene: NA; J gene: TRBJ1-2; CDR3 protein: CASSSIGGRHYGYTF; CDR3 DNA: TGTGCCAGCAGCTCTATTGGAGGTCGTCACTATGGCTACACCTTC
clone size: few; CDR3 length: 12; V gene: TRBV13; D gene: TRBD2; J gene: TRBJ2-1; CDR3 protein: CASSRGLAGWFF; CDR3 DNA: TGTGCCAGCAGCCGGGGACTAGCGGGATGGTTCTTC
clone size: NA; CDR3 length: 15; V gene: TRBV4-3; D gene: TRBD1; J gene: TRBJ1-4; CDR3 protein: CASSPQTGVNEKLFF; CDR3 DNA: TGCGCCAGCAGCCCCCAGACAGGGGTGAATGAAAAACTGTTTTTT
clone size: few; CDR3 length: 14; V gene: TRBV25-1; D gene: NA; J gene: TRBJ1-2; CDR3 protein: CASSGQGLKGGYTF; CDR3 DNA: TGTGCCAGCAGTGGTCAAGGACTCAAGGGTGGCTACACCTTC
clone size: NA; CDR3 length: 15; V gene: TRBV28; D gene: TRBD2; J gene: TRBJ2-7; CDR3 protein: CASSLGRGGSYEQYF; CDR3 DNA: TGTGCCAGCAGTTTAGGGCGGGGAGGGTCCTACGAGCAGTACTTC
clone size: NA; CDR3 length: 12; V gene: TRBV5-1; D gene: NA; J gene: TRBJ1-2; CDR3 protein: CASSLTGSGYTF; CDR3 DNA: TGCGCCAGCAGCTTAACCGGGAGCGGCTACACCTTC
clone size: few; CDR3 length: 17; V gene: TRBV4-2; D gene: NA; J gene: TRBJ2-3; CDR3 protein: CASSQDWGGYSTDTQYF; CDR3 DNA: TGTGCCAGCAGCCAAGATTGGGGCGGCTACTCCACAGATACGCAGTATTTT
clone size: NA; CDR3 length: 14; V gene: TRBV5-6; D gene: NA; J gene: TRBJ2-7; CDR3 protein: CASSLGQVPYEQYF; CDR3 DNA: TGTGCCAGCAGCTTGGGACAAGTTCCCTACGAGCAGTACTTC
clone size: NA; CDR3 length: 15; V gene: TRBV11-2; D gene: TRBD2; J gene: TRBJ2-5; CDR3 protein: CASSSGLAGVETQYF; CDR3 DNA: TGTGCCAGCAGCTCCGGACTAGCGGGAGTGGAGACCCAGTACTTC
clone size: NA; CDR3 length: 14; V gene: TRBV14; D gene: NA; J gene: TRBJ2-5; CDR3 protein: CASSQFVSWETQYF; CDR3 DNA: TGTGCCAGCAGCCAATTCGTTAGCTGGGAGACCCAGTACTTC
clone size: NA; CDR3 length: 15; V gene: TRBV18; D gene: NA; J gene: TRBJ2-3; CDR3 protein: CASSLVQLITDTQYF; CDR3 DNA: TGTGCCAGCTCACTAGTACAGTTGATCACAGATACGCAGTATTTT
clone size: few; CDR3 length: 18; V gene: TRBV5-1; D gene: TRBD2; J gene: TRBJ2-7; CDR3 protein: CASSYHPSGSIRAYEQYF; CDR3 DNA: TGCGCCAGCAGTTATCATCCTAGCGGGAGTATCAGGGCCTACGAGCAGTACTTC
clone size: few; CDR3 length: 14; V gene: TRBV16; D gene: NA; J gene: TRBJ2-1; CDR3 protein: CASSQSRGYNEQFF; CDR3 DNA: TGTGCCAGCAGCCAATCGAGAGGCTACAATGAGCAGTTCTTC
clone size: few; CDR3 length: 16; V gene: TRBV21-1; D gene: NA; J gene: TRBJ2-7; CDR3 protein: CASSKGAPTDLYEQYF; CDR3 DNA: TGTGCCAGCAGCAAGGGGGCCCCGACAGACCTTTACGAGCAGTACTTC
clone size: NA; CDR3 length: 14; V gene: TRBV7-6; D gene: NA; J gene: TRBJ2-7; CDR3 protein: CASSSAGLPSEQYF; CDR3 DNA: TGTGCCAGCAGCTCCGCGGGACTTCCTTCCGAGCAGTACTTC
clone size: once; CDR3 length: 15; V gene: TRBV7-3; D gene: NA; J gene: TRBJ2-1; CDR3 protein: CASSFKTGADNEQFF; CDR3 DNA: TGTGCCAGCAGCTTCAAGACAGGTGCAGACAATGAGCAGTTCTTC
clone size: NA; CDR3 length: 16; V gene: TRBV11-2; D gene: TRBD2; J gene: TRBJ2-5; CDR3 protein: CASSLELAGSGETQYF; CDR3 DNA: TGTGCCAGCAGCTTAGAGTTAGCGGGATCCGGGGAGACCCAGTACTTC
clone size: NA; CDR3 length: 15; V gene: TRBV4-1; D gene: NA; J gene: TRBJ1-2; CDR3 protein: CASSQDPGSLYGYTF; CDR3 DNA: TGCGCCAGCAGCCAAGACCCCGGTTCGCTCTATGGCTACACCTTC
clone size: NA; CDR3 length: 11; V gene: TRBV11-2; D gene: NA; J gene: TRBJ1-2; CDR3 protein: CASSLVGRYTF; CDR3 DNA: TGTGCCAGCAGCTTAGTTGGCCGCTACACCTTC
clone size: NA; CDR3 length: 13; V gene: TRBV28; D gene: NA; J gene: TRBJ2-5; CDR3 protein: CASSRYRDETQYF; CDR3 DNA: TGTGCCAGCAGCCGGTACAGGGATGAGACCCAGTACTTC
clone size: NA; CDR3 length: 16; V gene: TRBV18; D gene: TRBD2; J gene: TRBJ2-1; CDR3 protein: CASSPPELAGGNEQFF; CDR3 DNA: TGTGCCAGCTCACCACCGGAACTAGCGGGAGGCAATGAGCAGTTCTTC
clone size: NA; CDR3 length: 16; V gene: TRBV7-3; D gene: NA; J gene: TRBJ2-1; CDR3 protein: CASSPGLVSRYNEQFF; CDR3 DNA: TGTGCCAGCAGCCCAGGGCTGGTTTCGAGGTACAATGAGCAGTTCTTC
clone size: NA; CDR3 length: 15; V gene: TRBV29-1; D gene: NA; J gene: TRBJ2-3; CDR3 protein: CSVDRRVRSTDTQYF; CDR3 DNA: TGCAGCGTTGACAGGAGGGTGCGGAGCACAGATACGCAGTATTTT
clone size: NA; CDR3 length: 15; V gene: TRBV5-1; D gene: NA; J gene: TRBJ1-1; CDR3 protein: CASSLALGRGGEAFF; CDR3 DNA: TGCGCCAGCAGCTTGGCCCTGGGCAGGGGCGGTGAAGCTTTCTTT
clone size: NA; CDR3 length: 16; V gene: TRBV5-1; D gene: NA; J gene: TRBJ2-3; CDR3 protein: CASSYPGGRAVDTQYF; CDR3 DNA: TGCGCCAGCAGCTACCCAGGAGGGAGAGCTGTTGATACGCAGTATTTT
clone size: few; CDR3 length: 17; V gene: TRBV7-9; D gene: TRBD2; J gene: TRBJ2-7; CDR3 protein: CASSQPTSGRAPYEQYF; CDR3 DNA: TGTGCCAGCAGCCAACCGACTAGCGGGAGGGCCCCCTACGAGCAGTACTTC
clone size: NA; CDR3 length: 14; V gene: TRBV28; D gene: NA; J gene: TRBJ1-2; CDR3 protein: CANISGGPNYGYTF; CDR3 DNA: TGTGCCAACATCAGCGGGGGCCCTAACTATGGCTACACCTTC
clone size: NA; CDR3 length: 16; V gene: TRBV4-2; D gene: NA; J gene: TRBJ1-5; CDR3 protein: CASSQDRSNSNQPQHF; CDR3 DNA: TGTGCCAGCAGCCAAGATCGGTCAAATAGCAATCAGCCCCAGCATTTT
clone size: once; CDR3 length: 17; V gene: TRBV7-9; D gene: TRBD2; J gene: TRBJ2-1; CDR3 protein: CASRGTSGGTSYNEQFF; CDR3 DNA: TGTGCCAGCAGAGGGACTAGCGGCGGTACGTCCTACAATGAGCAGTTCTTC
clone size: few; CDR3 length: 16; V gene: TRBV28; D gene: TRBD2; J gene: TRBJ2-7; CDR3 protein: CASSFSGLAGAHEQYF; CDR3 DNA: TGTGCCAGCAGTTTCTCGGGACTAGCGGGAGCCCACGAGCAGTACTTC
clone size: NA; CDR3 length: 14; V gene: TRBV28; D gene: NA; J gene: TRBJ2-2; CDR3 protein: CASKKGQGTGELFF; CDR3 DNA: TGTGCCAGCAAGAAGGGGCAGGGCACCGGGGAGCTGTTTTTT
clone size: NA; CDR3 length: 15; V gene: TRBV11-3; D gene: TRBD2; J gene: TRBJ2-1; CDR3 protein: CASSLGLAGGDEQFF; CDR3 DNA: TGTGCCAGCAGCTTAGGACTAGCGGGAGGGGATGAGCAGTTCTTC
clone size: NA; CDR3 length: 14; V gene: TRBV5-4; D gene: TRBD1; J gene: TRBJ2-5; CDR3 protein: CASSAGTAEETQYF; CDR3 DNA: TGTGCCAGCAGCGCCGGGACAGCCGAAGAGACCCAGTACTTC
clone size: few; CDR3 length: 19; V gene: TRBV30; D gene: TRBD2; J gene: TRBJ2-5; CDR3 protein: CAWSSPGLAEGGGQETQYF; CDR3 DNA: TGTGCCTGGAGTTCCCCGGGACTAGCGGAGGGGGGGGGTCAAGAGACCCAGTACTTC
clone size: few; CDR3 length: 14; V gene: TRBV18; D gene: TRBD2; J gene: TRBJ2-7; CDR3 protein: CASSPGTSQYEQYF; CDR3 DNA: TGTGCCAGCTCACCCGGGACTAGTCAATACGAGCAGTACTTC
clone size: NA; CDR3 length: 15; V gene: TRBV5-1; D gene: TRBD2; J gene: TRBJ2-3; CDR3 protein: CASSLGGLHTDTQYF; CDR3 DNA: TGCGCCAGCAGCTTGGGGGGACTACATACAGATACGCAGTATTTT
clone size: few; CDR3 length: 13; V gene: TRBV13; D gene: TRBD2; J gene: TRBJ2-3; CDR3 protein: CASSLYQGGAQYF; CDR3 DNA: TGTGCCAGCAGCTTATATCAGGGAGGGGCGCAGTATTTT
clone size: few; CDR3 length: 17; V gene: TRBV7-4; D gene: TRBD2; J gene: TRBJ2-3; CDR3 protein: CASSFSGLAGVVDTQYF; CDR3 DNA: TGTGCCAGCAGCTTCTCAGGACTAGCGGGAGTAGTAGATACGCAGTATTTT